This TCR beta chain derives from a study of T cell responses to AZD1222 COVID-19 vaccine. Data came from immunoSEQ multiplex PCR; TCRdb stores just in-frame clones and leaves some out. The table includes about 180,000 clones, around 88% detected once. This CDR3 is 14 amino acids long. From germline, CDR1 is LNHDA and CDR2 SQIVND (reference sequence). V dropped 6 bases and J dropped 1 base, with 9 bases sitting between them. The starting material was peripheral blood, obtained on day 0 of AZD1222 vaccination. The clonotype comes from an adult in good health. The J gene is TRBJ2-2, the V gene TRBV19; D is undetermined. The CDR3 coding sequence is TGTGCCAGTAGAGGAAGGGTGAACACCGGGGAGCTGTTTTTT. Protein sequence: CASRGRVNTGELFF.